The 8 T cell receptor beta chains below come from one sample, sequenced in a study of Graves' ophthalmopathy and Graves' hyperthyroidism. RNA transcripts yielded amplified TCR beta CDR3 regions. RT-PCR with HTBI primers came first, then second-round multiplex PCR. TCRdb independently ran MiXCR on the multiplex PCR reads; one entry per CDR3 protein. The repertoire has about 660,000 distinct CDR3 sequences, 35% to 50% of them found once; the top ten carry over 2.5%. The specimen sequenced was peripheral blood. The receptors were sampled from an adult man with Graves' ophthalmopathy.

The chain has TRBV10-3 and TRBJ1-5; D is possibly TRBD1 (5 bases). Trimming shortened V by 6 bases and J by 2 bases, and 17 bases separated the two germline ends. Germline values: CDR1 ENHRY, CDR2 SYGVKD. CDR3 size: 16 residues. The CDR3, as DNA: TGTGCCATCAGCCCATTGAGGGGCGCAGGCAATCAGCCCCAGCATTTT. Translation: CAISPLRGAGNQPQHF.

This clonotype was seen ten or more times. The chain joins TRBV7-2 to TRBJ2-7; 8 bases align to TRBD2. There are 14 residues in the CDR3. Germline CDR1 and CDR2: SGHTA and FQGNSA. With 7 bases clipped from V and 0 bases from J, the junction kept 5 bases outside the gene matches. The DNA of the CDR3 is TGTGCCAGCACCCGGGGGGGCTCCTCCTACGAGCAGTACTTC. Amino acids: CASTRGGSSYEQYF.

V is TRBV14 and J is TRBJ1-3; D is uncertain. The length of the CDR3 is 14 residues. Germline-derived CDR1 and CDR2 are SGHDN and FVKESK. The V gene lost 0 bases and the J gene lost 4 bases, with 7 bases spanning the gap. CDR3 in amino acids: CASSQDYRGNTIYF. In nucleotides, the CDR3 is TGTGCCAGCAGCCAAGATTACCGGGGAAACACCATATATTTT.

This clonotype came up many times. The V call is TRBV5-1, the J call TRBJ1-5; unclear D gene. Deletions cut 5 bases from V and 5 bases from J, with 11 bases between. Germline CDR1 is SGHRS and CDR2 is YFSETQ. This CDR3 comprises 13 residues. CDR3 in amino acids: CASRGGMDQPQHF. The CDR3 DNA reads as TGCGCCAGCAGGGGTGGGATGGATCAGCCCCAGCATTTT.

The table lists this clonotype with many counts. The CDR3 protein is CSARDLGPGAEGYEKLFF. CDR3 in DNA: TGCAGTGCTAGAGATCTCGGTCCCGGTGCAGAAGGTTACGAAAAACTGTTTTTT. This chain joins TRBV20-1 and TRBJ1-4, with unresolved D. Germline lookup yields CDR1 DFQATT and CDR2 SNEGSKA (reference sequence). Trimming took off 0 bases at V and 8 bases at J, with 25 bases between the two ends. The CDR3 is 18 amino acids.

This clonotype occurred a few times. The rearrangement joins TRBV6-6 to TRBJ2-5, with TRBD2 matching 15 bases. CDR3 length: 16 residues. Germline V CDR1 and CDR2: MNHNY, SVGAGI (reference sequence). V gave up 5 bases and J gave up 5 bases; unmatched junction bases: 6. The CDR3 spells CASSPGTSGGRETQYF. CDR3 nucleotides: TGTGCCAGCAGTCCCGGGACTAGCGGGGGGAGGGAGACCCAGTACTTC.

In regard to this clonotype: Mismatch with germline at one junction end may stem from a read error. The rearrangement joins TRBV7-9 to TRBJ2-5, with D perhaps matching TRBD2 (5 bases). The length of the CDR3 is 13 residues. Germline lookup yields CDR1 SEHNR and CDR2 FQNEAQ (reference sequence). The CDR3 loop reads CTSGFAAQETQYF. DNA of the CDR3: TGTACCAGCGGCTTCGCAGCGCAAGAGACCCAGTACTTC.

The V call is TRBV29-1, the J call TRBJ2-7; 12 nucleotides align to TRBD2. The CDR3 totals 14 residues. The germline CDR1 and CDR2 sequences are SQVTM and ANQGSEA. J gave up 5 bases and V 6 bases, and 8 bases lay outside the gene matches. The CDR3 spells CSVARLAGANEQYF. CDR3 in DNA: TGCAGCGTGGCAAGACTAGCGGGGGCCAACGAGCAGTACTTC.